The sequence of this T cell receptor beta chain was determined in a study of human T cells and chemical hapten exposure. The CDR3 loop spans 13 amino acids. The V end lost 4 bases, the J end lost 3 bases, and 10 bases lay between the germline ends. The V gene's germline CDR1 is LGHDT and CDR2 YNNKEL (reference sequence). Time point: patch test 1, 2 weeks after DPC sensitization. Treatment described: therapeutic diphenylcyclopropenone sensitization with weekly scalp DPC. Each CDR3 protein gets one entry after TCRdb re-called the RACE reads with MiXCR. Here the sample spans some 49,000 distinct CDR3 sequences, less than 10% being singletons.

The receptor comes from a woman between 45 and 65 years old with alopecia areata. Some clones in this sample may be carry-over from other donors' samples. The source was whole blood, collected in connection with sensitization to the hapten diphenylcyclopropenone (DPC). V and J are TRBV3-1 and TRBJ2-7; no clear D gene. CDR3 sequence: CASSRGPLYEQYF. As DNA, the CDR3 is TGTGCCAGCAGCCGCGGACCGCTCTACGAGCAGTACTTC.